This T cell receptor (beta chain) stems from a study of T cell responses to AZD1222 COVID-19 vaccine. Using immunoSEQ multiplex PCR, the repertoire was profiled, and TCRdb retains in-frame clones only, with some absent. This table has around 110,000 clones, under 95% appearing once. Looked up from germline, CDR1 is LGHNA and CDR2 is YNFKEQ. Trimming cost V 7 bases and J 8 bases, with 17 bases left between them. CDR3 length equals 14 residues. Sample: peripheral blood, taken on day 0 of AZD1222 vaccination. The TCR sequence derives from an adult in good health. The chain recombines TRBV4-2 with TRBJ1-4; D not resolved. In nucleotides, the CDR3 is TGTGCCAGCACCCTCCATCGGGGTTTGGAAAAACTGTTTTTT. It yields the protein CASTLHRGLEKLFF.